The 25 T cell receptor beta chains reported below all come from one sample, sequenced in a study of spatial heterogeneity in lung cancer. A single record per CDR3 protein comes from TCRdb applying MiXCR to the 5' RACE reads. Among tens of thousands of distinct CDR3 sequences, approximately 12% were seen once, and the ten largest hold roughly 41%. The sample's time point: sample taken at primary tumor resection. The input for sequencing was PBMCs, taken at surgery. The receptor set was obtained from a male donor with early-stage non-small cell lung cancer.

This clonotype was picked up a small number of times. This chain links TRBV7-9 with TRBJ2-7, with 7 bases lining up with TRBD1. This CDR3 region has 12 residues. Germline V gene sequence: CDR1 SEHNR, CDR2 FQNEAQ (reference sequence). V lost 7 bases and J lost 3; bases outside the gene matches: 3. The CDR3 DNA is TGTGCCAGCAACCGGGACAGCTACGAGCAGTACTTC. Its protein product is CASNRDSYEQYF.

The chain uses TRBV6-2 or TRBV6-3 and TRBJ1-5; 11 nucleotides match TRBD1. Germline CDR1 and CDR2: MNHEY and SVGEGT. The junction had 6 bases not matched to a gene; V was cut back by 7 bases and J by 7 bases. The CDR3 is 14 residues long. This chain's CDR3 is CASTGQGARQPQHF. DNA for the CDR3: TGTGCCAGCACTGGACAGGGGGCACGGCAGCCCCAGCATTTT.

The rearrangement links TRBV12-3 or TRBV12-4 to TRBJ1-1; D is uncertain. The CDR3 has 15 amino acids. V lost 2 bases and J 4 bases, leaving 14 bases between the germline ends. Here the CDR3 DNA reads TGTGCCAGCAGTTTATCTAGGAGGGCGAGCACTGAAGCTTTCTTT. Translation: CASSLSRRASTEAFF.

Ten or more counts support this clonotype. V is TRBV25-1 and J is TRBJ2-1, with 10 bases that match TRBD1. V gave up 8 bases and J gave up 3 bases; unmatched junction bases: 1. CDR1 is MGHDK, CDR2 SYGVNS, per germline. The CDR3 is 13 amino acids. The CDR3 is CASGQGGYNEQFF. The DNA for the CDR3 is TGTGCCAGCGGACAGGGGGGCTACAATGAGCAGTTCTTC.

This clonotype was detected a few times. In DNA form, the CDR3 reads TGTGCCAGCAGTTACGGGCTGGGGCTAGCAGTCGGGGAGCTGTTTTTT. Residues: CASSYGLGLAVGELFF. The chain is built from TRBV6-5 and TRBJ2-2, with D possibly called TRBD1 or TRBD2 (5 bases each). The germline CDR1 and CDR2 sequences are MNHEY and SVGAGI. The CDR3 is 16 amino acids. The V gene lost 2 bases and the J gene lost 7 bases, with 17 bases spanning the gap.

This clonotype was recorded many times. This chain uses TRBV27 with TRBJ2-7; the D is unclear. The CDR3 totals 14 residues. V lost 3 bases, J lost 2 bases, and 11 bases lay in between. Per the germline V gene, CDR1 is MNHEY and CDR2 is SMNVEV (reference sequence). DNA of the CDR3: TGTGCCAGCAGTTTTTCATCCAGAACCTACGAGCAGTACTTC. It yields the protein CASSFSSRTYEQYF.

The chain combines TRBV7-2 with TRBJ2-3, with TRBD2 matching over 10 bases. The trim removed 5 bases at V and 4 bases at J, leaving 15 bases unmatched. Germline V gene sequence: CDR1 SGHTA, CDR2 FQGNSA. This CDR3 has 18 amino acids. The CDR3 nucleotides read TGTGCCAGCAGCCCCCGGAGCGGAAGCGGGAGGGCGCCAGATACGCAGTATTTT. Protein product: CASSPRSGSGRAPDTQYF.

In this sample, this clonotype turned up a few times. The chain combines TRBV6-2 or TRBV6-3 with TRBJ2-7; 10 positions match TRBD2. V shed 7 bases and J 1 base; nucleotides not matched to a gene: 1. CDR1 and CDR2 (germline): MNHEY, SVGEGT. The CDR3 contains 13 residues. CDR3 region: CASKREGSYEQYF. The CDR3 DNA sequence: TGTGCCAGCAAGCGGGAGGGGTCCTACGAGCAGTACTTC.

This chain uses TRBV7-2 with TRBJ2-7; 11 bases agree with TRBD2. In germline, CDR1 is SGHTA, CDR2 FQGNSA. This CDR3 is built from 17 residues. V lost 3 bases, J lost 8 bases, and 15 bases stayed unmatched. For the CDR3, the DNA is TGTGCCAGCAGCTTGGCCGGGACTAGCGGCCCCCCCCTCAAGCAGTACTTC. Residues: CASSLAGTSGPPLKQYF.

The chain employs TRBV10-3 and TRBJ2-2; D gene ambiguous. Germline lookup yields CDR1 ENHRY and CDR2 SYGVKD. This CDR3 has 16 residues. Trimming left V 0 bases short and J 1 base short, with 9 bases between. CDR3 DNA: TGTGCCATCAGTGAGTCGACGACACAGAACACCGGGGAGCTGTTTTTT. Translating it yields CAISESTTQNTGELFF.

A remark on this clonotype: The germline gene is not matched at one end of the junction; a read error may be the cause. The CDR3 region is CASSYTAGTSTDTRYF. CDR3 in DNA: TGTGCCAGCAGCTACACAGCGGGAACGAGCACAGATACGCGGTATTTT. The V call is TRBV7-3, the J call TRBJ2-3; 7 bases match TRBD2. CDR1 is SGHTA and CDR2 is FQGTGA in the germline V gene. The CDR3 has 16 residues.

In this sample, this clonotype turned up many times. The V gene is TRBV7-6, the J gene TRBJ2-1, with 7 bases identical to TRBD2. V gave up 4 bases and J gave up 10 bases; unmatched junction bases: 10. This CDR3 has 14 residues. CDR1 is SGHVS and CDR2 is FNYEAQ in the germline V gene. The CDR3 region has the DNA TGTGCCAGCAGCTCCCGGACTAGTCTTGGGGAGCAGTTCTTC. Amino acid sequence: CASSSRTSLGEQFF.

This chain links TRBV29-1 with TRBJ1-2; D is possibly TRBD1 (5 bases). CDR1 is SQVTM and CDR2 is ANQGSEA in the germline V gene. CDR3 length: 12 residues. Trimming removed 0 bases from V and 6 bases from J, with 8 bases in between. The CDR3 spells CSVEDQGNGYTF. CDR3 DNA sequence: TGCAGCGTTGAAGATCAGGGTAATGGCTACACCTTC.

This clonotype appeared many times. This chain uses TRBV6-2 or TRBV6-3 with TRBJ2-7, with D perhaps matching TRBD1 (5 bases). The CDR3 sequence is 12 residues long. Germline values: CDR1 MNHEY, CDR2 SVGEGT. Trimming cost V 5 bases and J 3 bases, with 8 bases left between them. The CDR3 DNA reads as TGTGCCAGCAGTCAAGGGGTCTACGAGCAGTACTTC. Residues: CASSQGVYEQYF.

This clonotype was recorded a few times. The chain uses TRBV7-9 and TRBJ2-2; D gene ambiguous. This CDR3 comprises 13 residues. Trimming left V 1 base short and J 4 bases short, with 4 bases between. Germline-derived CDR1 and CDR2 are SEHNR and FQNEAQ (reference sequence). CDR3 nucleotides: TGTGCCAGCAGCTTAGTCTCCACCGGGGAGCTGTTTTTT. It translates to CASSLVSTGELFF.

Only a few counts were recorded for this clonotype. The V and J genes are TRBV29-1 and TRBJ2-1; D perhaps matches TRBD2 (6 bases). The CDR3 runs 15 residues. The V end was cut by 3 bases, the J end by 7 bases, with 19 bases between. Germline CDR1 and CDR2: SQVTM and ANQGSEA. For the CDR3, the DNA is TGCAGCGTTGACCGAGGCCGGGGGTCAGGAAATGAGCAGTTCTTC. Protein sequence: CSVDRGRGSGNEQFF.

There are a few counts of this clonotype. The V call is TRBV9, the J call TRBJ1-1; 7 nucleotides line up with TRBD1. J was trimmed by 10 bases and V by 4 bases; bases with no gene match: 16. From germline, CDR1 is SGDLS and CDR2 YYNGEE. The CDR3 covers 15 residues. CDR3: CASSTTGTGEGGAFF. CDR3 coding DNA: TGTGCCAGCAGCACGACAGGGACTGGAGAAGGGGGAGCTTTCTTT.

This clonotype came up many times. This chain links TRBV7-3 with TRBJ2-1; 8 positions match TRBD1. V shed 5 bases and J 6 bases; nucleotides not matched to a gene: 12. The germline V gene encodes CDR1 SGHTA and CDR2 FQGTGA. CDR3 length: 16 residues. The CDR3 nucleotides are TGTGCCAGCAGCCGCGAGCCGGGACAGGACCCCAATGAGCAGTTCTTC. Translating it yields CASSREPGQDPNEQFF.

This clonotype was picked up a small number of times. The chain uses TRBV7-2 and TRBJ2-1; D possibly corresponds to TRBD1 (6 bases). The CDR3 runs 14 residues. From germline, CDR1 is SGHTA and CDR2 FQGNSA. Trimming took off 1 base at V and 5 bases at J, with 9 bases between the two ends. CDR3 nucleotide sequence: TGTGCCAGCAGCTTAGGGGGGCCGAACAATGAGCAGTTCTTC. It yields the protein CASSLGGPNNEQFF.

This clonotype was counted only a few times. The chain uses TRBV19 and TRBJ2-1; 12 bases are shared with TRBD2. The CDR3 consists of 15 residues. CDR1 is LNHDA, CDR2 SQIVND, per germline (reference sequence). The J segment lost 6 bases and the V segment lost 4 bases, leaving 4 bases of the junction unmatched. The CDR3 here is CASSRLAGGSNEQFF. DNA of the CDR3: TGTGCCAGTAGTAGGCTAGCGGGAGGGTCCAATGAGCAGTTCTTC.

This clonotype showed up just a few times. The chain has TRBV2 and TRBJ2-3, with a tentative D call TRBD2 (6 bases). Germline CDR1 and CDR2: SNHLY and FYNNEI. V was trimmed by 3 bases and J by 4 bases, leaving 17 bases between them. This CDR3 region has 16 residues. Here the CDR3 reads CASSELTPGVSDTQYF. Written as DNA, the CDR3 is TGTGCCAGCAGTGAGCTCACGCCGGGAGTCTCAGATACGCAGTATTTT.

The CDR3 spells CSVRDWLLVDTQYF. CDR3 sequence (DNA): TGCAGCGTGAGGGACTGGCTACTGGTGGATACGCAGTATTTT. V usage is TRBV29-1 and J usage is TRBJ2-3, with D tentatively TRBD2 (6 bases). The V gene lost 6 bases and the J gene lost 6 bases, with 19 bases spanning the gap. This CDR3 is 14 amino acids long. Germline V gene sequence: CDR1 SQVTM, CDR2 ANQGSEA.

This clonotype occurred a few times. The J gene is TRBJ2-7, the V gene TRBV7-8; 8 bases are shared with TRBD1. The CDR3 length is 17 residues. CDR1 and CDR2 (germline): SGHVS, FQNEAQ. Trimming cost V 5 bases and J 0 bases; bases outside gene matches: 12. CDR3 amino acids: CASSLQLGQGSSYEQYF. CDR3 in DNA: TGTGCCAGCAGCCTCCAACTCGGACAGGGAAGCTCCTACGAGCAGTACTTC.

The sample holds one count of this clonotype. This chain connects TRBV27 to TRBJ2-5; 10 bases agree with TRBD2. The germline V gene has CDR1 MNHEY and CDR2 SMNVEV (reference sequence). The CDR3 has 15 amino acids. The J segment lost 2 bases and the V segment lost 7 bases, leaving 7 bases of the junction unmatched. The CDR3: CASTRSGGGQETQYF. In nucleotides, the CDR3 is TGTGCCAGCACCCGAAGCGGGGGGGGGCAAGAGACCCAGTACTTC.

This chain connects TRBV20-1 to TRBJ1-1; no clear D gene. V shed 0 bases and J shed 4 bases, with 9 bases lying between them. This CDR3 is 13 amino acids long. CDR1 is DFQATT, CDR2 SNEGSKA, per germline (reference sequence). The CDR3 reads CSARDGRSTEAFF. The CDR3 coding sequence is TGCAGTGCTAGAGATGGCAGGAGCACTGAAGCTTTCTTT.